Below are 27 T cell receptor beta chains sequenced from a single sample in a study of blood T cell repertoires in COVID-19. Measured with immunoSEQ multiplex PCR; TCRdb has only the in-frame clones, and not every one. Here the sample spans about 270,000 clones, around 88% being singletons. The source material was PBMCs or T cells enriched from blood (not recorded which). These TCRs come from a middle-aged woman with acute COVID-19.

J is TRBJ1-1 and V is TRBV6-5, with 9 bases that match TRBD1. The V segment lost 4 bases and the J segment 3 bases; nucleotides outside the gene matches: 9. The germline CDR1 and CDR2 sequences are MNHEY and SVGAGI. This CDR3 has 16 residues. CDR3 protein: CASSSPGTGLDTEAFF. In nucleotides, the CDR3 is TGTGCCAGCAGTTCCCCCGGGACAGGGTTGGACACTGAAGCTTTCTTT.

The gene calls are TRBV30 and TRBJ2-7; 8 nucleotides agree with TRBD2. V dropped 0 bases and J dropped 4; count of bases not matched to a gene: 14. The CDR3 has 17 amino acids. Germline V gene sequence: CDR1 GTSNPN, CDR2 SVGIG (reference sequence). CDR3 residues: CAWSVRDRAGGIYEQYF. The CDR3 region has the DNA TGTGCCTGGAGTGTACGAGATCGGGCGGGAGGAATTTACGAGCAGTACTTC.

The chain couples TRBV6-5 to TRBJ2-5, with no clear D. This CDR3 contains 12 residues. Germline-derived CDR1 and CDR2 are MNHEY and SVGAGI. Trimming removed 9 bases at V and 1 base at J, with 9 bases between. The CDR3 DNA sequence: TGTGCCAGTGGGCACCCCCAAGAGACCCAGTACTTC. It specifies CASGHPQETQYF.

In regard to this clone: At the DNA level, this CDR3 is encoded by other sequences in the same sample as well. The rearrangement uses TRBV28 and TRBJ1-4; D gene uncertain. The length of the CDR3 is 11 residues. Germline V lookup: CDR1 MDHEN, CDR2 SYDVKM. The V end lost 5 bases, the J end lost 7 bases, and 5 bases lay between the germline ends. For the CDR3, the DNA is TGTGCCAGCAGTCTTCGTGAAAAACTGTTTTTT. It yields the protein CASSLREKLFF. The complete variable domain, with remaining parts taken from reference TRBV28 and TRBJ1-4, reads DVKVTQSSRYLVKRTGEKVFLECVQDMDHENMFWYRQDPGLGLRLIYFSYDVKMKEKGDIPEGYSVSREKKERFSLILESASTNQTSMYLCASSLREKLFFGSGTQLSVL.

This clone appeared once. The CDR3 nucleotides read TGTGCCAGCAGCTCTCCGCGGACTAGCGGGAGATTGTCCGGGGAGCTGTTTTTT. This gives the protein CASSSPRTSGRLSGELFF. The chain employs TRBV7-9 and TRBJ2-2; 13 bases are a match to TRBD2. The CDR3 runs 18 residues. Per the germline V gene, CDR1 is SEHNR and CDR2 is FQNEAQ (reference sequence). V was pared by 4 bases and J by 6 bases, with 11 bases of the junction left unmatched.

The chain is built from TRBV5-6 and TRBJ2-1; 10 bases are a match to TRBD2. The ends lost 4 bases at V and 5 bases at J; junction bases unmatched: 12. Germline CDR1 reads SGHDT; CDR2 reads YYEEEE. CDR3 length: 17 amino acids. The CDR3 nucleotides read TGTGCCAGCAGCCCCGGTCCACTAGCGGGAATCAACAATGAGCAGTTCTTC. This codes for CASSPGPLAGINNEQFF.

V usage is TRBV19 and J usage is TRBJ1-1; D call uncertain. V was cut by 2 bases and J by 6 bases, with 16 bases left in between. The length of the CDR3 is 15 residues. CDR1 and CDR2 from the germline V gene are LNHDA and SQIVND (reference sequence). CDR3 sequence (DNA): TGTGCCAGTAGTATACCGGGATCCAGAAGGGCTGAAGCTTTCTTT. This encodes CASSIPGSRRAEAFF. The full variable domain, its missing parts supplied by reference TRBV19 and TRBJ1-1, is DGGITQSPKYLFRKEGQNVTLSCEQNLNHDAMYWYRQDPGQGLRLIYYSQIVNDFQKGDIAEGYSVSREKKESFPLTVTSAQKNPTAFYLCASSIPGSRRAEAFFGQGTRLTVV.

Points on this clone: Its ends do not fully match the called genes, so a read error is possible. This rearrangement joins TRBV7-7 to TRBJ2-1; 12 bases match TRBD2. This CDR3 is built from 15 residues. From germline, CDR1 is SSHAT and CDR2 FNYEAQ (reference sequence). This chain's CDR3 is CASSLAETSGGKQFF. The CDR3 nucleotides read TGTGCTAGCAGCTTAGCGGAAACTAGCGGGGGGAAGCAGTTCTTC.

The rearrangement links TRBV23-1 to TRBJ1-2, with 9 positions matching TRBD1. TRBV23-1 is assigned to the ORF class and has an uncertain function. The trim removed 4 bases at V and 8 bases at J, leaving 5 bases unmatched. The CDR3 loop spans 13 amino acids. The DNA for the CDR3 is TGCGCCAGCAGTCTCGGACAGGGGAGAGGCTACACCTTC. Translated, it gives CASSLGQGRGYTF.

This chain uses TRBV13 with TRBJ2-3; 14 bases are shared with TRBD2. J lost 4 bases, V lost 5 bases, and 5 bases had no gene match. This CDR3 comprises 16 residues. Germline CDR1 and CDR2: PRHDT and FYEKMQ (reference sequence). CDR3 sequence: CASSIGTSGSADTQYF. The DNA for the CDR3 is TGTGCCAGCAGCATCGGGACTAGCGGGAGCGCAGATACGCAGTATTTT.

This chain connects TRBV24-1 to TRBJ2-1; D call uncertain. The CDR3 extends over 12 amino acids. The germline gives CDR1 KGHDR, CDR2 SFDVKD. Trimming cost V 8 bases and J 5 bases, with 9 bases left between them. The CDR3 DNA reads as TGTGCCACCACCTCTGGCCACAATGAGCAGTTCTTC. Protein: CATTSGHNEQFF.

V usage is TRBV7-3 and J usage is TRBJ2-2; TRBD1 aligns across 11 bases. Germline CDR1 and CDR2: SGHTA and FQGTGA. The CDR3 length is 16 residues. The ends lost 4 bases at V and 6 bases at J; junction bases unmatched: 7. CDR3 sequence: CASSSGQGAFSGELFF. Written as DNA, the CDR3 is TGTGCCAGCAGCTCCGGACAGGGGGCGTTTTCCGGGGAGCTGTTTTTT.

This clone was seen more than once but under ten times. Here the CDR3 reads CASSWDRKLNTEAFF. The CDR3 nucleotides read TGTGCCAGCAGTTGGGACAGGAAGCTGAACACTGAAGCTTTCTTT. V gene TRBV6-5 combines with J gene TRBJ1-1; 8 bases map to TRBD1. The CDR3 covers 15 residues. V dropped 4 bases and J dropped 0; count of bases not matched to a gene: 4. The germline V gene encodes CDR1 MNHEY and CDR2 SVGAGI.

This sequence joins TRBV5-4 and TRBJ2-4, with 11 bases identical to TRBD1. CDR1 and CDR2 (germline): SGHNT, YYREEE (reference sequence). V gave up 3 bases and J gave up 8 bases; unmatched junction bases: 1. The CDR3 is made up of 13 amino acids. The CDR3 reads CASSSGQGDIQYF. The CDR3 DNA sequence: TGTGCCAGCAGCTCGGGACAGGGGGACATTCAGTACTTC.

This chain joins TRBV7-2 and TRBJ1-6; D not certain. The ends were cut back, 1 base at V and 8 bases at J, with 12 bases in the middle. Germline CDR1 is SGHTA and CDR2 is FQGNSA. This CDR3 comprises 15 residues. For the CDR3, the DNA is TGTGCCAGCAGCTTAGTGGGCAATTCTCATTCACCCCTCCACTTT. Protein product: CASSLVGNSHSPLHF.

The genes are TRBV19 and TRBJ1-1; 8 nucleotides line up with TRBD1. V shed 9 bases, J shed 5 bases, and the junction held 5 bases outside the gene matches. This CDR3 has 12 amino acids. Germline V gene sequence: CDR1 LNHDA, CDR2 SQIVND (reference sequence). This chain's CDR3 is CASLDRGTEAFF. CDR3 sequence (DNA): TGTGCCAGCCTAGACAGGGGAACTGAAGCTTTCTTT.

This clone was observed a single time. The rearrangement uses TRBV11-3 and TRBJ2-1; TRBD2 aligns across 9 bases. This CDR3 contains 19 residues. The germline gives CDR1 SGHNT, CDR2 YENEEA. V was clipped by 1 base and J by 1 base; unmatched bases: 11. This chain's CDR3 is CASSLGWVAGEGSYNEQFF. The CDR3 DNA reads TGTGCCAGCAGCTTAGGGTGGGTAGCGGGAGAGGGGTCCTACAATGAGCAGTTCTTC. Using reference TRBV11-3 and TRBJ2-1 for the parts outside the CDR3, the full variable domain is EAGVVQSPRYKIIEKKQPVAFWCNPISGHNTLYWYLQNLGQGPELLIRYENEEAVDDSQLPKDRFSAERLKGVDSTLKIQPAELGDSAVYLCASSLGWVAGEGSYNEQFFGPGTRLTVL.

V and J are TRBV5-6 and TRBJ2-1; 10 bases fit TRBD2. The CDR3 has 14 residues. V was pared by 1 base and J by 9 bases, with 4 bases of the junction left unmatched. CDR1 is SGHDT and CDR2 is YYEEEE in the germline V gene. CDR3 DNA sequence: TGTGCCAGCAGCTTGAGTCTAGCGGGAGTTGAGCAGTTCTTC. This gives the protein CASSLSLAGVEQFF.

This chain connects TRBV7-9 to TRBJ2-1, with D maybe TRBD2 (5 bases). Trimming left V 1 base short and J 3 bases short, with 10 bases between. Germline CDR1 reads SEHNR; CDR2 reads FQNEAQ (reference sequence). The CDR3 is 15 residues long. CDR3 in amino acids: CASSLGRGYYNEQFF. For the CDR3, the DNA is TGTGCCAGCAGCTTAGGCCGGGGTTACTACAATGAGCAGTTCTTC.

CDR3 sequence reads: CASSFSGTPGDLVGAYNEQFF. The CDR3, as DNA: TGTGCCAGCAGTTTTTCCGGGACTCCGGGGGACTTGGTTGGAGCCTACAATGAGCAGTTCTTC. The chain joins TRBV28 to TRBJ2-1, with D tentatively TRBD2 (6 bases). The germline gives CDR1 MDHEN, CDR2 SYDVKM. The CDR3 has 21 amino acids. The ends were cut back, 3 bases at V and 2 bases at J, with 29 bases in the middle. Drawing the rest from reference TRBV28 and TRBJ2-1, the complete variable domain is DVKVTQSSRYLVKRTGEKVFLECVQDMDHENMFWYRQDPGLGLRLIYFSYDVKMKEKGDIPEGYSVSREKKERFSLILESASTNQTSMYLCASSFSGTPGDLVGAYNEQFFGPGTRLTVL.

The V gene is TRBV28, the J gene TRBJ2-7; tentative D call: TRBD2 (6 bases). The germline CDR1 and CDR2 sequences are MDHEN and SYDVKM. This CDR3 has 14 amino acids. The ends were cut back, 6 bases at V and 3 bases at J, with 15 bases in the middle. The DNA for the CDR3 is TGTGCCAGCAGCCTGGGCGGGACGAACTACGAGCAGTACTTC. Translated, it gives CASSLGGTNYEQYF.

The J gene is TRBJ2-1, the V gene TRBV5-1; weak D call: TRBD2 (6 bases). Germline CDR1 SGHRS, CDR2 YFSETQ. Trimming took 1 base from V and 6 from J, leaving 11 bases between them. CDR3 size: 14 residues. CDR3 nucleotides: TGCGCCAGCAGCTTGACTAGCTTCCCCAATGAGCAGTTCTTC. Amino acid sequence: CASSLTSFPNEQFF.

J is TRBJ1-1 and V is TRBV2, with D hard to call. This CDR3 comprises 14 residues. The V end lost 7 bases, the J end lost 7 bases, and 19 bases lay between the germline ends. From germline, CDR1 is SNHLY and CDR2 FYNNEI. CDR3 protein: CASIPLGLIDEAFF. CDR3 in DNA: TGTGCCAGCATTCCCTTGGGCCTTATAGATGAAGCTTTCTTT.

This sequence joins TRBV28 and TRBJ2-3; 7 bases align to TRBD1. This CDR3 spans 14 amino acids. V dropped 3 bases and J dropped 1; count of bases not matched to a gene: 1. Germline values: CDR1 MDHEN, CDR2 SYDVKM. CDR3 sequence (DNA): TGTGCCAGCAGTTTTCAGGGGGGCACAGATACGCAGTATTTT. It codes for CASSFQGGTDTQYF. Combining the CDR3 with reference TRBV28 and TRBJ2-3 gives the whole variable domain DVKVTQSSRYLVKRTGEKVFLECVQDMDHENMFWYRQDPGLGLRLIYFSYDVKMKEKGDIPEGYSVSREKKERFSLILESASTNQTSMYLCASSFQGGTDTQYFGPGTRLTVL.

The chain combines TRBV11-3 with TRBJ2-7; D call uncertain. Germline V gene sequence: CDR1 SGHNT, CDR2 YENEEA. There are 14 residues in the CDR3. Trimming stripped 2 bases from V and 2 bases from J, with 10 bases between. The chain's CDR3 is CASSLTYQAYEQYF. CDR3 bases: TGTGCCAGCAGCTTAACCTACCAGGCCTACGAGCAGTACTTC. Variable domain in full (rest from reference TRBV11-3 and TRBJ2-7): EAGVVQSPRYKIIEKKQPVAFWCNPISGHNTLYWYLQNLGQGPELLIRYENEEAVDDSQLPKDRFSAERLKGVDSTLKIQPAELGDSAVYLCASSLTYQAYEQYFGPGTRLTVT.

The V gene is TRBV13, the J gene TRBJ1-5, with D perhaps TRBD1 (6 bases). This CDR3 comprises 15 residues. Germline V gene lookup returns CDR1 PRHDT and CDR2 FYEKMQ (reference sequence). Deletions cut 1 base from V and 5 bases from J, with 12 bases between. CDR3 sequence reads: CASSLAGGQDQPQHF. CDR3 DNA sequence: TGTGCCAGCAGCTTAGCGGGGGGCCAGGATCAGCCCCAGCATTTT.

The rearrangement uses TRBV12-3 or TRBV12-4 and TRBJ1-1; no firm D call. Trimming took off 5 bases at V and 0 bases at J, with 7 bases between the two ends. The CDR3 is made up of 13 amino acids. DNA of the CDR3: TGTGCCAGCAGTCCCCGTCTGAACACTGAAGCTTTCTTT. Translating gives CASSPRLNTEAFF.